The 14 T cell receptor beta chains below were found in one sample sequenced in a study of blood T cell repertoires in COVID-19. TCRdb's table, derived via immunoSEQ multiplex PCR, lists solely in-frame clones and lacks some. The profile shows about 110,000 clones, 85% of them singletons. Sequencing was done on a sample of peripheral blood. The receptors were sampled from a human donor in a cohort sampled during active COVID-19.

The chain uses TRBV5-1 and TRBJ1-2; D is possibly TRBD1 (5 bases). Germline V gives CDR1 SGHRS, CDR2 YFSETQ. The CDR3 covers 14 residues. V lost 2 bases and J lost 5, with 13 bases in between. The CDR3 bases are TGCGCCAGCAGCTTAGTATTAAGGGGATATGGCTACACCTTC. This sequence encodes CASSLVLRGYGYTF.

The chain carries TRBV2 and TRBJ1-2; D is unclear. V gave up 7 bases and J gave up 5 bases, with 14 bases separating them. This CDR3 spans 13 amino acids. Germline values: CDR1 SNHLY, CDR2 FYNNEI. The CDR3 nucleotides are TGTGCCAGCACACTGCAGGTGATTTATGGCTACACCTTC. This translates into CASTLQVIYGYTF.

There are a few counts of this clone. This chain links TRBV7-2 with TRBJ1-4; TRBD1 matches at 8 bases. The germline CDR1 and CDR2 sequences are SGHTA and FQGNSA. V was clipped by 2 bases and J by 7 bases; unmatched bases: 3. The CDR3 covers 14 residues. CDR3 nucleotide sequence: TGTGCCAGCAGCTTAAACAGGGGGAGTGAAAAACTGTTTTTT. This gives the protein CASSLNRGSEKLFF.

The chain has TRBV7-2 and TRBJ1-2; unclear D gene. V lost 4 bases, J lost 8 bases, and 11 bases lay in between. The germline V gene encodes CDR1 SGHTA and CDR2 FQGNSA. The CDR3 consists of 12 residues. For the CDR3, the DNA is TGTGCCAGCAGCTCTGGCCCGCGGGGCTACACCTTC. Translation gives CASSSGPRGYTF.

The J gene is TRBJ1-5, the V gene TRBV5-6; D not resolved. This CDR3 contains 14 residues. The ends were cut back, 2 bases at V and 3 bases at J, with 9 bases in the middle. CDR1 is SGHDT, CDR2 YYEEEE, per germline. The DNA for the CDR3 is TGTGCCAGCAGCTTAATGAGGGCCAATCAGCCCCAGCATTTT. Protein: CASSLMRANQPQHF. Full variable domain (missing parts from reference TRBV5-6 and TRBJ1-5): DAGVTQSPTHLIKTRGQQVTLRCSPKSGHDTVSWYQQALGQGPQFIFQYYEEEERQRGNFPDRFSGHQFPNYSSELNVNALLLGDSALYLCASSLMRANQPQHFGDGTRLSIL.

The CDR3 protein is CASSAGQGAWTGELFF. CDR3 bases: TGTGCCAGCAGCGCAGGACAGGGGGCCTGGACCGGGGAGCTGTTTTTT. This rearrangement joins TRBV9 to TRBJ2-2; 11 bases fit TRBD1. V lost 3 bases and J lost 5; bases outside the gene matches: 6. Looked up from germline, CDR1 is SGDLS and CDR2 is YYNGEE. The CDR3 consists of 16 residues.

The chain employs TRBV11-2 and TRBJ2-2; weak D call: TRBD1 (5 bases). Trimming took off 0 bases at V and 4 bases at J, with 12 bases between the two ends. Germline V CDR1 and CDR2: SGHAT, FQNNGV. This CDR3 is 16 amino acids long. The CDR3 DNA sequence: TGTGCCAGCAGCTTAGATAGGGGTCTCAGCACCGGGGAGCTGTTTTTT. It specifies CASSLDRGLSTGELFF.

The J gene is TRBJ2-3, the V gene TRBV7-3, with 7 bases fitting TRBD2. V lost 1 base, J lost 0 bases, and 4 bases stayed unmatched. This CDR3 has 16 residues. CDR1 is SGHTA, CDR2 FQGTGA, per germline. The CDR3 sequence is CASSLKMRGSTDTQYF. The CDR3 nucleotides are TGTGCCAGCAGCTTAAAAATGCGGGGGAGCACAGATACGCAGTATTTT.

The chain employs TRBV7-6 and TRBJ2-3; the D is unclear. Germline CDR1 is SGHVS and CDR2 is FNYEAQ. The CDR3 is 15 residues long. V gave up 1 base and J gave up 2 bases, with 10 bases separating them. DNA of the CDR3: TGTGCCAGCAGCTTAGTCCCCACCTACACAGATACGCAGTATTTT. Its translation is CASSLVPTYTDTQYF.

This chain connects TRBV24-1 to TRBJ2-2; D is perhaps TRBD1 (6 bases). The V end was cut by 8 bases, the J end by 1 base, with 10 bases between. Looked up from germline, CDR1 is KGHDR and CDR2 is SFDVKD. The CDR3 contains 14 residues. The CDR3, as DNA: TGTGCCACCAAGGACAGTAAGAACACCGGGGAGCTGTTTTTT. Protein product: CATKDSKNTGELFF.

The chain employs TRBV2 and TRBJ2-1; tentatively, D is TRBD1 (5 bases). With 5 bases removed from V and 7 bases from J, the gap between germline ends came to 15 bases. The CDR3 loop spans 14 amino acids. Germline values: CDR1 SNHLY, CDR2 FYNNEI. CDR3 sequence: CASSPRELGNEQFF. The CDR3 nucleotides are TGTGCCAGCAGTCCCAGGGAATTGGGAAATGAGCAGTTCTTC.

The chain combines TRBV19 with TRBJ1-1; TRBD1 matches 9 bases. The CDR3 has 16 amino acids. The germline gives CDR1 LNHDA, CDR2 SQIVND (reference sequence). Trimming removed 4 bases from V and 3 bases from J; junction bases left unmatched: 9. CDR3 loop: CASSTPPTGGHTEAFF. The CDR3 DNA reads TGTGCCAGTAGTACCCCCCCCACAGGGGGCCACACTGAAGCTTTCTTT.

V gene TRBV15 combines with J gene TRBJ2-1; D perhaps matches TRBD2 (6 bases). The V end lost 4 bases, the J end lost 6 bases, and 13 bases lay between the germline ends. There are 14 residues in the CDR3. Germline CDR1 is LNHNV and CDR2 is YYDKDF (reference sequence). The chain's CDR3 is CATSTITSFNEQFF. The CDR3 bases are TGTGCCACCAGCACAATTACTAGCTTCAATGAGCAGTTCTTC.

The sample holds one count of this clone. The chain employs TRBV5-5 and TRBJ1-4; 7 bases fit TRBD1. There are 15 residues in the CDR3. Germline V gives CDR1 SGHKS, CDR2 YYEKEE (reference sequence). V was clipped by 4 bases and J by 4 bases; unmatched bases: 7. In DNA, the CDR3 is TGTGCCAGCAGCCCAACGGGACAGCATAATGAAAAACTGTTTTTT. Encoded protein: CASSPTGQHNEKLFF. The entire variable domain, with the rest obtained from reference TRBV5-5 and TRBJ1-4, is as follows: DAGVTQSPTHLIKTRGQQVTLRCSPISGHKSVSWYQQVLGQGPQFIFQYYEKEERGRGNFPDRFSARQFPNYSSELNVNALLLGDSALYLCASSPTGQHNEKLFFGSGTQLSVL.